Following are 32 T cell receptor beta chains from one sample sequenced in a study of immune cell composition in non-small cell lung cancer. Normal lung was sampled as far from the tumour as possible, at least 3 cm. Here immunoSEQ multiplex PCR was the method, and the copy in TCRdb shows in-frame clones only, minus some. The profile shows roughly 3,100 clones, roughly two thirds of them singletons. Material: non-adjacent lung tissue. The receptors shown here come from a human donor with non-small cell lung cancer.

This chain connects TRBV7-9 to TRBJ2-3, with unresolved D. The V end lost 5 bases, the J end lost 3 bases, and 6 bases lay between the germline ends. The CDR3 runs 12 residues. Germline V CDR1 and CDR2: SEHNR, FQNEAQ (reference sequence). DNA of the CDR3: TGTGCCAGCAGCCCACAAACAGATACGCAGTATTTT. The encoded protein is CASSPQTDTQYF.

The rearrangement joins TRBV30 to TRBJ1-4; perhaps TRBD1 as D (5 bases). The germline V and J ends were trimmed by 2 bases and 0 bases, with 13 bases remaining between them. The V gene's germline CDR1 is GTSNPN and CDR2 SVGIG (reference sequence). This CDR3 is 16 amino acids long. The CDR3 sequence is CAWSLRVTATNEKLFF. CDR3 sequence (DNA): TGTGCCTGGAGTCTTCGGGTGACAGCAACTAATGAAAAACTGTTTTTT. The whole variable domain, filled in from reference TRBV30 and TRBJ1-4, reads SQTIHQWPATLVQPVGSPLSLECTVEGTSNPNLYWYRQAAGRGLQLLFYSVGIGQISSEVPQNLSASRPQDRQFILSSKKLLLSDSGFYLCAWSLRVTATNEKLFFGSGTQLSVL.

This clone was recorded a few times. This sequence joins TRBV19 and TRBJ1-5, with unresolved D. Trimming took off 7 bases at V and 3 bases at J, with 13 bases between the two ends. CDR1 is LNHDA, CDR2 SQIVND, per germline (reference sequence). This CDR3 has 14 residues. The CDR3 sequence: CASIPGRDNQPQHF. The CDR3 coding sequence is TGTGCCAGTATTCCCGGACGGGACAATCAGCCCCAGCATTTT.

This CDR3 is CASSLDDRVSEAFF. The CDR3 DNA reads as TGTGCCAGCAGCTTAGATGACAGGGTGTCTGAAGCTTTCTTT. The V call is TRBV7-9, the J call TRBJ1-1; 7 bases are shared with TRBD1. The germline V gene has CDR1 SEHNR and CDR2 FQNEAQ (reference sequence). Trimming cost V 1 base and J 6 bases; bases outside gene matches: 5. The CDR3 is made up of 14 amino acids.

The chain combines TRBV4-2 with TRBJ2-5; 8 positions match TRBD1. This CDR3 is 14 amino acids long. V was pared by 0 bases and J by 5 bases, with 2 bases of the junction left unmatched. CDR1 and CDR2 from the germline V gene are LGHNA and YNFKEQ. This chain's CDR3 is CASSQDYRGETQYF. Here the CDR3 DNA reads TGTGCCAGCAGCCAAGACTACAGGGGGGAGACCCAGTACTTC.

This rearrangement joins TRBV29-1 to TRBJ2-3; 8 nucleotides align to TRBD1. The CDR3 is 15 residues long. Losses at the gene ends were 8 bases for V and 0 bases for J; bases not matched to a gene: 10. Germline lookup yields CDR1 SQVTM and CDR2 ANQGSEA. The CDR3 DNA sequence: TGCAGCCATAATGGACAGGGTAGAAGCACAGATACGCAGTATTTT. Residues: CSHNGQGRSTDTQYF.

The CDR3 nucleotides are TGTGCCAGCAGCGTAGCTACGGGGACAGGGTGGTTAACAGATACGCAGTATTTT. It yields the protein CASSVATGTGWLTDTQYF. The rearrangement joins TRBV9 to TRBJ2-3; TRBD1 agrees at 9 bases. The CDR3 covers 18 residues. V gave up 0 bases and J gave up 3 bases; unmatched junction bases: 11. Germline V gives CDR1 SGDLS, CDR2 YYNGEE.

V gene TRBV7-9 combines with J gene TRBJ1-1; maybe TRBD1 (5 bases). The CDR3 contains 14 residues. Germline V gene sequence: CDR1 SEHNR, CDR2 FQNEAQ (reference sequence). Trimming removed 2 bases at V and 1 base at J, with 8 bases between. CDR3 amino acids: CASSLQGRNTEAFF. DNA for the CDR3: TGTGCCAGCAGCTTACAGGGTCGGAACACTGAAGCTTTCTTT.

J is TRBJ1-1 and V is TRBV6-6; D unresolved. The CDR3 sequence is 13 residues long. The V end lost 6 bases, the J end lost 1 base, and 9 bases lay between the germline ends. The germline CDR1 and CDR2 sequences are MNHNY and SVGAGI (reference sequence). In DNA, the CDR3 is TGTGCCAGCAGCCTACCCGAGAACACTGAAGCTTTCTTT. Translating gives CASSLPENTEAFF.

This chain links TRBV5-8 with TRBJ1-2; tentative D call: TRBD1 (5 bases). The CDR3 extends over 13 amino acids. V was pared by 0 bases and J by 4 bases, with 7 bases between. From germline, CDR1 is SGHTS and CDR2 YDEGEE. This chain's CDR3 is CASSLGRAYGYTF. Here the CDR3 DNA reads TGTGCCAGCAGCTTGGGCAGGGCCTATGGCTACACCTTC.

CDR3 sequence reads: CASSIRQGGNTEAFF. CDR3 nucleotide sequence: TGTGCCAGCAGCATTCGACAGGGCGGGAACACTGAAGCTTTCTTT. This chain uses TRBV7-9 with TRBJ1-1; 7 bases agree with TRBD1. This CDR3 contains 15 residues. The V segment lost 5 bases and the J segment 1 base; nucleotides outside the gene matches: 7. Germline V gene sequence: CDR1 SEHNR, CDR2 FQNEAQ (reference sequence).

This chain connects TRBV29-1 to TRBJ2-7, with 7 bases identical to TRBD1. This CDR3 region has 15 residues. Trimming removed 6 bases from V and 1 base from J; junction bases left unmatched: 12. Germline V gene sequence: CDR1 SQVTM, CDR2 ANQGSEA. The CDR3 loop is CSVSDPGGSSYEQYF. CDR3 coding DNA: TGCAGCGTCAGCGACCCAGGGGGATCTTCCTACGAGCAGTACTTC.

The chain uses TRBV27 and TRBJ2-7; perhaps TRBD1 as D (5 bases). V lost 3 bases and J lost 3, with 12 bases in between. The CDR3 has 14 amino acids. Germline lookup yields CDR1 MNHEY and CDR2 SMNVEV (reference sequence). In nucleotides, the CDR3 is TGTGCCAGCAGTTTGCGGCAGGGTGGCTACGAGCAGTACTTC. This gives the protein CASSLRQGGYEQYF.

The gene calls are TRBV6-6 and TRBJ1-6; possibly TRBD1 for D (6 bases). Germline CDR1 MNHNY, CDR2 SVGAGI (reference sequence). Deletions cut 6 bases from V and 7 bases from J, with 13 bases between. This CDR3 contains 14 residues. The CDR3 protein is CASRTTGRNSPLHF. The CDR3 nucleotides are TGTGCCAGCAGAACTACAGGGCGGAATTCACCCCTCCACTTT.

This clone was observed a few times. The V and J genes are TRBV19 and TRBJ1-5; 11 nucleotides agree with TRBD1. Losses at the gene ends were 7 bases for V and 3 bases for J; bases not matched to a gene: 8. Germline CDR1 LNHDA, CDR2 SQIVND (reference sequence). This CDR3 contains 16 residues. The CDR3, as DNA: TGTGCCAGTACGGGGACAGGGGGGAGATTCAATCAGCCCCAGCATTTT. Translating it yields CASTGTGGRFNQPQHF.

The V gene is TRBV5-1, the J gene TRBJ1-2, with D possibly being TRBD1 (5 bases). Trimming pared 0 bases from V and 4 bases from J, leaving 13 bases between. The CDR3 has 15 amino acids. CDR1 and CDR2 (germline): SGHRS, YFSETQ. This CDR3 is CASSLDLGGAYGYTF. For the CDR3, the DNA is TGCGCCAGCAGCTTGGATCTGGGTGGGGCCTATGGCTACACCTTC.

This chain links TRBV2 with TRBJ2-7; 9 nucleotides line up with TRBD1. V lost 10 bases to trimming and J lost 3 bases; unmatched junction nucleotides: 10. This CDR3 has 14 residues. Germline-derived CDR1 and CDR2 are SNHLY and FYNNEI. The chain's CDR3 is CATVRDRDLYEQYF. CDR3 DNA: TGTGCCACCGTACGGGACAGGGACCTCTACGAGCAGTACTTC. Drawing the rest from reference TRBV2 and TRBJ2-7, the complete variable domain is EPEVTQTPSHQVTQMGQEVILRCVPISNHLYFYWYRQILGQKVEFLVSFYNNEISEKSEIFDDQFSVERPDGSNFTLKIRSTKLEDSAMYFCATVRDRDLYEQYFGPGTRLTVT.

The V and J genes are TRBV9 and TRBJ1-3, with TRBD1 identical over 10 bases. Germline CDR1 and CDR2: SGDLS and YYNGEE. This CDR3 contains 14 residues. V gave up 1 base and J gave up 7 bases; unmatched junction bases: 2. As DNA, the CDR3 is TGTGCCAGCAGCGTAATGGGACAGGGGAACACCATATATTTT. Residues: CASSVMGQGNTIYF.

The V call is TRBV7-3, the J call TRBJ2-3, with 10 positions matching TRBD1. This CDR3 has 15 residues. Germline CDR1 and CDR2: SGHTA and FQGTGA. V lost 5 bases to trimming and J lost 3 bases; unmatched junction nucleotides: 5. CDR3 sequence: CASSARTGGTDTQYF. As DNA, the CDR3 is TGTGCCAGCAGCGCCAGGACAGGGGGGACAGATACGCAGTATTTT.

The chain combines TRBV9 with TRBJ1-2; the D gene is possibly TRBD1 (5 bases). Germline V gene lookup returns CDR1 SGDLS and CDR2 YYNGEE. Trimming cost V 4 bases and J 8 bases, with 18 bases left between them. This CDR3 has 14 residues. DNA of the CDR3: TGTGCCAGCAGCCCCGGCGGGGGTGCCCGGGGCTACACCTTC. Protein: CASSPGGGARGYTF.

This clone is classed as medium-sized. CDR3 loop: CATKGTAGSSPLHF. In nucleotides, the CDR3 is TGTGCCACCAAAGGGACCGCCGGGAGTTCACCCCTCCACTTT. This chain uses TRBV6-5 with TRBJ1-6; weak D call: TRBD1 (5 bases). Germline V CDR1 and CDR2: MNHEY, SVGAGI. The CDR3 is 14 amino acids. With 10 bases removed from V and 9 bases from J, the gap between germline ends came to 19 bases.

This clone was seen only once. This chain joins TRBV5-1 and TRBJ1-4; a possible D gene is TRBD1 (5 bases). Per germline, CDR1 SGHRS and CDR2 YFSETQ. The CDR3 has 16 amino acids. V was cut by 4 bases and J by 3 bases, with 16 bases left in between. The CDR3 region is CASSVQGTNPNEKLFF. As DNA, the CDR3 is TGCGCCAGCAGCGTCCAGGGTACGAACCCTAATGAAAAACTGTTTTTT.

V and J are TRBV27 and TRBJ2-2, with TRBD2 matching over 7 bases. Unmatched junction bases numbered 10, after V lost 5 bases and J lost 4 bases. Germline loops: CDR1 MNHEY, CDR2 SMNVEV (reference sequence). CDR3 size: 16 residues. CDR3 nucleotides: TGTGCCAGCAGTCTTCGACTAGCCCCGAGCACCGGGGAGCTGTTTTTT. Residues: CASSLRLAPSTGELFF.

The chain links TRBV27 to TRBJ2-2; 7 nucleotides agree with TRBD1. The germline V gene has CDR1 MNHEY and CDR2 SMNVEV (reference sequence). The J segment lost 6 bases and the V segment lost 2 bases, leaving 3 bases of the junction unmatched. This CDR3 has 14 amino acids. CDR3 DNA sequence: TGTGCCAGCAGTTTAGACAGGGTCGCCGGGGAGCTGTTTTTT. Translated: CASSLDRVAGELFF.

The genes are TRBV11-1 and TRBJ2-5; TRBD1 matches 7 bases. CDR1 SGHAT and CDR2 FQDESV come from the germline V gene (reference sequence). J lost 2 bases, V lost 1 base, and 7 bases had no gene match. The CDR3 is 16 residues long. Here the CDR3 DNA reads TGTGCCAGCAGCTTAGGGACAGGCGGTTTACAAGAGACCCAGTACTTC. This sequence encodes CASSLGTGGLQETQYF.

CDR3 sequence: CASSSYRAGGTDTQYF. For the CDR3, the DNA is TGTGCCAGCAGCTCATACCGGGCGGGGGGCACAGATACGCAGTATTTT. The chain uses TRBV9 and TRBJ2-3; 7 positions agree with TRBD2. The V segment lost 4 bases and the J segment 1 base; nucleotides outside the gene matches: 9. CDR1 and CDR2 (germline): SGDLS, YYNGEE. The CDR3 length is 16 residues.

The V and J genes are TRBV2 and TRBJ2-2, with 9 positions matching TRBD1. Germline values: CDR1 SNHLY, CDR2 FYNNEI. V trimming: 7 bases; J trimming: 5 bases; junction bases outside the gene matches: 8. The CDR3 totals 15 residues. The CDR3 sequence is CASNGPDRGTGELFF. CDR3 bases: TGTGCCAGCAATGGACCAGACAGGGGGACCGGGGAGCTGTTTTTT.

The chain uses TRBV4-1 and TRBJ2-5; D may be TRBD2 (5 bases). V lost 3 bases to trimming and J lost 0 bases, with 11 bases between them. CDR1 and CDR2 from the germline V gene are MGHRA and YSYEKL. This CDR3 region has 15 residues. CDR3 loop: CASSHRTGYQETQYF. CDR3 DNA: TGCGCCAGCAGCCACCGGACGGGGTACCAAGAGACCCAGTACTTC.

The chain uses TRBV5-1 and TRBJ2-7; 14 positions agree with TRBD2. This CDR3 contains 15 residues. Germline lookup yields CDR1 SGHRS and CDR2 YFSETQ. V trimming: 4 bases; J trimming: 4 bases; junction bases outside the gene matches: 4. The CDR3 loop reads CASSRLAGGIYEQYF. CDR3 nucleotide sequence: TGCGCCAGCAGCAGACTAGCGGGGGGGATATACGAGCAGTACTTC.

The CDR3 reads CASAGLEGGYTF. DNA for the CDR3: TGTGCCAGCGCGGGGTTGGAGGGTGGCTACACCTTC. This chain joins TRBV6-5 and TRBJ1-2; unclear D gene. CDR1 is MNHEY, CDR2 SVGAGI, per germline. The ends were cut back, 8 bases at V and 7 bases at J, with 14 bases in the middle. The CDR3 spans 12 residues.

The V gene is TRBV15, the J gene TRBJ2-3; no clear D. This CDR3 has 12 residues. Germline V gives CDR1 LNHNV, CDR2 YYDKDF (reference sequence). V gave up 0 bases and J gave up 6 bases, with 4 bases separating them. CDR3 DNA: TGTGCCACCAGCAGAGATCAGGATACGCAGTATTTT. Amino acid sequence: CATSRDQDTQYF.

This clone was seen only a few times. The rearrangement joins TRBV6-1 to TRBJ2-2; a possible D gene is TRBD1 (5 bases). This CDR3 has 15 residues. V was shortened by 8 bases and J by 0 bases, with 13 bases between the two germline ends. Germline V gene lookup returns CDR1 MNHNS and CDR2 SASEGT. The CDR3 sequence: CASGIEGANTGELFF. The CDR3 DNA is TGTGCCAGCGGCATCGAAGGGGCGAACACCGGGGAGCTGTTTTTT.